This TCR beta chain was found in a study of T cell changes during pregnancy in multiple sclerosis. Germline V CDR1 and CDR2: GTSNPN, SVGIG (reference sequence). V was clipped by 2 bases and J by 4 bases, with 8 bases between them. The CDR3 totals 13 residues. Clones were sequenced by immunoSEQ multiplex PCR, and TCRdb holds only the in-frame ones, with some missing. Among about 61,000 clones listed, 70% to 90% were seen once. Sequenced here: peripheral blood, sampled in the first trimester of pregnancy. The V and J genes are TRBV30 and TRBJ1-4; TRBD1 is a possible D gene (5 bases). This receptor was obtained from a female donor in good health, enrolled as a control in a pregnancy study. CDR3 DNA sequence: TGTGCCTGGAGTAGGGGACTTAATGAAAAACTGTTTTTT. Protein product: CAWSRGLNEKLFF.